This T cell receptor beta chain was recovered during a study of T-cell memory formation after mild COVID-19. Turning to the study itself: There were largely donor-specific TCR clusters. Points from the study as a whole: Among contracting clones, CD4+ were mainly CM/EM and CD8+ enriched in EMRA. Day 37-peaking second-wave clones had unconfirmed SARS-CoV-2 specificity.

5'RACE primed at constant segments yielded TCR alpha and TCR beta cDNA libraries bearing sample barcodes and UMIs. A single record per CDR3 protein comes from TCRdb applying MiXCR to the 5' RACE reads. The sample holds fewer than 450,000 distinct CDR3 sequences, about 21% seen once. In its sample, this clonotype was seen a few times. The antigen remains unidentified. The CDR3 has 11 residues. V was shortened by 5 bases and J by 7 bases, with 9 bases between the two germline ends. Germline V gene sequence: CDR1 GTSNPN, CDR2 SVGIG (reference sequence). V is TRBV30 and J is TRBJ1-3; D ambiguous. The sample taken for sequencing was PBMCs or a T cell subset sorted from them (not recorded which). The origin of this receptor is an adult woman who had mild COVID-19 (a few samples of this study predate the infection). Cell type and time point are not known. CDR3: CAWHRSNTIYF. Here the CDR3 DNA reads TGTGCCTGGCATCGGAGCAACACCATATATTTT.